These T cell receptor beta chains were read from a single sample in a study of blood T cells in healthy people across ages. TCRdb reprocessed the 5' RACE reads with MiXCR, giving one entry per CDR3 protein. The sample shows approximately 1.5 million distinct CDR3 sequences, approximately 43% of them seen only once. The sequenced sample was blood. These receptors originate from a woman between 18 and 30 years old in good health. CDR3s include the opening cysteine and the closing phenylalanine or tryptophan. The D gene is left open where the match is weak. Clone size, where shown, is once, few, many, or a class for clones that have expanded.

D gene: .
clone size: .
V gene: TRBV7-2
J gene: TRBJ1-2
CDR3 protein: CASSPEPLYGYTF
CDR3 DNA: TGTGCCAGCAGTCCGGAGCCGCTCTATGGCTACACCTTC

D gene: .
clone size: few
V gene: TRBV25-1
J gene: TRBJ1-4
CDR3 protein: CASSNHPGANEKLFF
CDR3 DNA: TGTGCCAGCAGTAACCATCCGGGGGCTAATGAAAAACTGTTTTTT

D gene: .
clone size: .
V gene: TRBV2
J gene: TRBJ2-5
CDR3 protein: CASSHGVEETQYF
CDR3 DNA: TGTGCCAGCAGCCACGGGGTCGAAGAGACCCAGTACTTC

D gene: .
clone size: .
V gene: TRBV12-3/TRBV12-4
J gene: TRBJ2-1
CDR3 protein: CASSPSRRGRLDNEQFF
CDR3 DNA: TGTGCCAGCAGTCCTTCGCGGCGGGGCAGGCTTGACAATGAGCAGTTCTTC

D gene: TRBD1
clone size: .
V gene: TRBV25-1
J gene: TRBJ1-1
CDR3 protein: CASRPGQGSEAFF
CDR3 DNA: TGTGCCAGCAGGCCGGGACAGGGGTCTGAAGCTTTCTTT

D gene: .
clone size: many
V gene: TRBV20-1
J gene: TRBJ1-1
CDR3 protein: CSASLRGTEAFF
CDR3 DNA: TGCAGTGCTAGTTTAAGGGGGACTGAAGCTTTCTTT

D gene: TRBD2
clone size: .
V gene: TRBV20-1
J gene: TRBJ2-1
CDR3 protein: CSARKSGRASGETQFF
CDR3 DNA: TGCAGTGCTAGGAAAAGCGGGAGGGCCTCGGGAGAGACCCAGTTCTTC

D gene: TRBD2
clone size: few
V gene: TRBV7-2
J gene: TRBJ2-3
CDR3 protein: CASSLGVSGGDTQYF
CDR3 DNA: TGTGCCAGCAGCTTAGGTGTTAGCGGGGGAGATACGCAGTATTTT

D gene: .
clone size: .
V gene: TRBV7-2
J gene: TRBJ1-1
CDR3 protein: CASSSGSWGDAFF
CDR3 DNA: TGTGCCAGCAGCTCAGGGTCCTGGGGGGACGCTTTCTTT

D gene: TRBD1
clone size: many
V gene: TRBV12-3/TRBV12-4
J gene: TRBJ2-3
CDR3 protein: CASSRARGTDTQYF
CDR3 DNA: TGTGCCAGCAGCCGGGCCAGGGGGACGGATACGCAGTATTTT

D gene: .
clone size: .
V gene: TRBV4-1
J gene: TRBJ1-1
CDR3 protein: CASSQPTKPGHRSNTEAFF
CDR3 DNA: TGCGCCAGCAGCCAACCCACAAAACCGGGACATCGCTCGAACACTGAAGCTTTCTTT

D gene: TRBD2
clone size: few
V gene: TRBV7-9
J gene: TRBJ2-1
CDR3 protein: CASSLLAGAFNEQFF
CDR3 DNA: TGTGCCAGCAGCTTACTAGCGGGGGCCTTCAATGAGCAGTTCTTC

D gene: TRBD1
clone size: .
V gene: TRBV12-3/TRBV12-4
J gene: TRBJ1-5
CDR3 protein: CASRRDRGVVSQPQHF
CDR3 DNA: TGTGCCAGCAGGCGGGACAGGGGGGTGGTTAGTCAGCCCCAGCATTTT

D gene: .
clone size: .
V gene: TRBV9
J gene: TRBJ2-2
CDR3 protein: CASSVEVRTGELFF
CDR3 DNA: TGTGCCAGCAGCGTAGAAGTGCGGACCGGGGAGCTGTTTTTT

D gene: .
clone size: few
V gene: TRBV20-1
J gene: TRBJ2-7
CDR3 protein: CSARERLGSEQYF
CDR3 DNA: TGCAGTGCTAGAGAGCGCCTAGGTTCCGAGCAGTACTTC

D gene: .
clone size: .
V gene: TRBV25-1
J gene: TRBJ1-4
CDR3 protein: CASSEPGTTSEKLFF
CDR3 DNA: TGTGCCAGCAGTGAACCCGGGACAACTAGTGAAAAACTGTTTTTT

D gene: TRBD1
clone size: few
V gene: TRBV28
J gene: TRBJ2-7
CDR3 protein: CASSLAGGWYEQYF
CDR3 DNA: TGTGCCAGCAGTTTAGCAGGGGGCTGGTACGAGCAGTACTTC

D gene: .
clone size: .
V gene: TRBV7-2
J gene: TRBJ2-7
CDR3 protein: CASSLGVTYNEQYF
CDR3 DNA: TGTGCCAGCAGCTTAGGAGTTACCTACAATGAGCAGTACTTC

D gene: .
clone size: .
V gene: TRBV4-2
J gene: TRBJ2-7
CDR3 protein: CASSQVRDRLYF
CDR3 DNA: TGTGCCAGCAGCCAAGTCCGGGACCGGCTGTACTTC

D gene: .
clone size: .
V gene: TRBV4-3
J gene: TRBJ2-7
CDR3 protein: CASSQEPYPTYEQYF
CDR3 DNA: TGCGCCAGCAGCCAAGAACCCTACCCAACCTACGAGCAGTACTTC

D gene: .
clone size: .
V gene: TRBV30
J gene: TRBJ2-1
CDR3 protein: CAWSVLRRSAFF
CDR3 DNA: TGTGCCTGGAGTGTACTCAGGCGAAGTGCGTTCTTC

D gene: .
clone size: many
V gene: TRBV4-2
J gene: TRBJ1-2
CDR3 protein: CASSQEIGSFNYGYTF
CDR3 DNA: TGTGCCAGCAGCCAAGAGATAGGGTCCTTTAACTATGGCTACACCTTC

D gene: .
clone size: .
V gene: TRBV3-1
J gene: TRBJ2-5
CDR3 protein: CASSQGGQGVKETQYF
CDR3 DNA: TGTGCCAGCAGCCAAGGGGGCCAGGGTGTAAAAGAGACCCAGTACTTC

D gene: .
clone size: .
V gene: TRBV6-5
J gene: TRBJ1-1
CDR3 protein: CASSYSFVGRTEAFF
CDR3 DNA: TGTGCCAGCAGTTACTCTTTTGTAGGGCGGACTGAAGCTTTCTTT

D gene: .
clone size: few
V gene: TRBV29-1
J gene: TRBJ2-5
CDR3 protein: CSVGRLSEETQYF
CDR3 DNA: TGCAGCGTTGGCCGCCTTAGTGAAGAGACCCAGTACTTC

D gene: .
clone size: .
V gene: TRBV29-1
J gene: TRBJ1-5
CDR3 protein: CSVGDLGGNQPQHF
CDR3 DNA: TGCAGCGTCGGGGACCTAGGGGGCAATCAGCCCCAGCATTTT

D gene: .
clone size: .
V gene: TRBV6-4
J gene: TRBJ2-5
CDR3 protein: CASSDSRQSPQETQYF
CDR3 DNA: TGTGCCAGCAGTGACTCGAGACAGAGCCCTCAAGAGACCCAGTACTTC

D gene: .
clone size: many
V gene: TRBV29-1
J gene: TRBJ2-7
CDR3 protein: CSVEGLASSYEQYF
CDR3 DNA: TGCAGCGTTGAAGGGCTAGCCAGCTCCTACGAGCAGTACTTC

D gene: TRBD1
clone size: many
V gene: TRBV10-3
J gene: TRBJ1-1
CDR3 protein: CAISGDRGTEAFF
CDR3 DNA: TGTGCCATCAGCGGGGACAGGGGGACTGAAGCTTTCTTT

D gene: TRBD2
clone size: .
V gene: TRBV7-9
J gene: TRBJ2-1
CDR3 protein: CASSSSSGYYNEQFF
CDR3 DNA: TGTGCCAGCAGCTCCTCTAGCGGGTACTACAATGAGCAGTTCTTC

D gene: .
clone size: .
V gene: TRBV27
J gene: TRBJ1-3
CDR3 protein: CASRFGGAGNTIYF
CDR3 DNA: TGTGCCAGCAGGTTTGGGGGGGCAGGAAACACCATATATTTT

D gene: TRBD1
clone size: .
V gene: TRBV4-3
J gene: TRBJ2-1
CDR3 protein: CASSQDSGTGGDEQFF
CDR3 DNA: TGCGCCAGCAGCCAAGATTCTGGGACAGGGGGGGATGAGCAGTTCTTC

D gene: TRBD1
clone size: .
V gene: TRBV20-1
J gene: TRBJ1-2
CDR3 protein: CSARIRTGANYGYTF
CDR3 DNA: TGCAGTGCTAGAATCAGGACAGGAGCCAACTATGGCTACACCTTC

D gene: .
clone size: .
V gene: TRBV20-1
J gene: TRBJ1-1
CDR3 protein: CSATTTARNTEAFF
CDR3 DNA: TGCAGTGCTACTACGACGGCCAGGAACACTGAAGCTTTCTTT

D gene: TRBD2
clone size: few
V gene: TRBV7-3
J gene: TRBJ2-7
CDR3 protein: CASSPLGTSFYEQYF
CDR3 DNA: TGTGCCAGCAGCCCACTCGGGACTAGTTTCTACGAGCAGTACTTC

D gene: .
clone size: .
V gene: TRBV28
J gene: TRBJ2-7
CDR3 protein: CASSVRQISSYEQYF
CDR3 DNA: TGTGCCAGCAGCGTAAGACAGATCAGCTCCTACGAGCAGTACTTC

D gene: TRBD2
clone size: .
V gene: TRBV29-1
J gene: TRBJ2-3
CDR3 protein: CSVEGSGRVPDTQYF
CDR3 DNA: TGCAGCGTTGAAGGTAGCGGGAGGGTGCCAGATACGCAGTATTTT

D gene: TRBD1
clone size: .
V gene: TRBV20-1
J gene: TRBJ2-7
CDR3 protein: CSARDRQGIFFQQYF
CDR3 DNA: TGCAGTGCTAGAGATCGACAGGGAATTTTTTTCCAGCAGTACTTC

D gene: .
clone size: .
V gene: TRBV29-1
J gene: TRBJ2-3
CDR3 protein: CSVVRGDTQYF
CDR3 DNA: TGCAGCGTGGTCAGGGGAGATACGCAGTATTTT

D gene: .
clone size: .
V gene: TRBV20-1
J gene: TRBJ2-1
CDR3 protein: CSAIGPYNEQFF
CDR3 DNA: TGCAGTGCTATAGGCCCCTACAATGAGCAGTTCTTC

D gene: TRBD2
clone size: .
V gene: TRBV20-1
J gene: TRBJ2-7
CDR3 protein: CSATSGVEQYF
CDR3 DNA: TGCAGTGCCACAAGCGGGGTCGAGCAGTACTTC

D gene: TRBD1
clone size: .
V gene: TRBV4-1
J gene: TRBJ1-5
CDR3 protein: CASSPTGQGTPQHF
CDR3 DNA: TGCGCCAGCAGCCCAACTGGACAGGGGACGCCCCAGCATTTT